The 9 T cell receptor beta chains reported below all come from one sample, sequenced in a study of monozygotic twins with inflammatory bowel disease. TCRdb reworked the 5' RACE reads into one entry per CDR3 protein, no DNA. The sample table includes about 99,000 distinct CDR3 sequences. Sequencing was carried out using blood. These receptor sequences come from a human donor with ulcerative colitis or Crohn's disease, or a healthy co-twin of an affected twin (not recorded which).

The CDR3 region is CATGVGRGIGQETQYF. The chain has TRBV24-1 and TRBJ2-5; TCRdb designates TRBD1, a call that cannot be tested without DNA. Germline values: CDR1 KGHDR, CDR2 SFDVKD. The CDR3 is 16 residues long.

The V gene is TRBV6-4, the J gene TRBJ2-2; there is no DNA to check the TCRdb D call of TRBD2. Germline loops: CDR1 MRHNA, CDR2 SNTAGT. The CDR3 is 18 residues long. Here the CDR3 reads CASSDGIGRARVTGELFF.

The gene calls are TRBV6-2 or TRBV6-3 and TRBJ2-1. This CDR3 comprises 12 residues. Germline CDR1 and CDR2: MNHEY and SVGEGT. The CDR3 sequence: CASSPFGNEQFF.

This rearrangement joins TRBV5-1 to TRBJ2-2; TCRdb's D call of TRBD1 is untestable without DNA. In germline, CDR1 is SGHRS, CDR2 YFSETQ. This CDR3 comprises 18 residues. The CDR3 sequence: CASSPTPGQGALTGELFF.

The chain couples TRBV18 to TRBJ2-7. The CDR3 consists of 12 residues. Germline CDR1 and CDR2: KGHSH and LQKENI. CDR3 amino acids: CASSQQGSEQYF.

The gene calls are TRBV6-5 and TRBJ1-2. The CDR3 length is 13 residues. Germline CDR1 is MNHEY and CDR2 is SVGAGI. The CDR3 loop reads CASSTHANYGYTF.

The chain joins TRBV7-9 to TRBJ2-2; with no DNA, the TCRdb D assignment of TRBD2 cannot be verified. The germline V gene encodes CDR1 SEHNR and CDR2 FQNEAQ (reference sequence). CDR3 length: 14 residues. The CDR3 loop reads CARRAGGPAGELFF.

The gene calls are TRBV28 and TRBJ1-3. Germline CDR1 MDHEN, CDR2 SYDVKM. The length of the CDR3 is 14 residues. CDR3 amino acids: CASSPSVSGNTIYF.

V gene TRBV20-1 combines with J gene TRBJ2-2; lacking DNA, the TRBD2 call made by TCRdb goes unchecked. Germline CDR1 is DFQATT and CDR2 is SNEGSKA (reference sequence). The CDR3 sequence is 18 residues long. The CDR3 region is CSAERGLAGGLGTGELFF.